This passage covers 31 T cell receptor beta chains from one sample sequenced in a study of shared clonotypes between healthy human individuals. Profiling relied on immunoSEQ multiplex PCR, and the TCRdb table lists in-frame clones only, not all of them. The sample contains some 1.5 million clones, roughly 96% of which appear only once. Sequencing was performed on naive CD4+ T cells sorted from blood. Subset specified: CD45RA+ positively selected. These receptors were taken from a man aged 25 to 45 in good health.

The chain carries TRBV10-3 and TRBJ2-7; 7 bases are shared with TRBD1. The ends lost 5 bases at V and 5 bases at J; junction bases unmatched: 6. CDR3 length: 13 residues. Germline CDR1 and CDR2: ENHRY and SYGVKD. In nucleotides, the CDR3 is TGTGCCATCAGTTCGGGACAGAAGGACGAGCAGTACTTC. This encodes CAISSGQKDEQYF.

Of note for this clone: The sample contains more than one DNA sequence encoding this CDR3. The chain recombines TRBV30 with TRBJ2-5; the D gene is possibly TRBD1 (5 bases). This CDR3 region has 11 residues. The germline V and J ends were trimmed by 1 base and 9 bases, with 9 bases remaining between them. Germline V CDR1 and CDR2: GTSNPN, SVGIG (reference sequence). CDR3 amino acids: CAWSALQAQYF. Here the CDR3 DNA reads TGTGCCTGGAGTGCCTTACAGGCCCAGTACTTC.

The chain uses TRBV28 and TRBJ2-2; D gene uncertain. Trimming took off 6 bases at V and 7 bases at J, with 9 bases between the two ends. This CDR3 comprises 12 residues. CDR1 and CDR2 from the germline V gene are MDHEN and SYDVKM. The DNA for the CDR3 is TGTGCCAGCAGCCGCATTGGCGGGGAGCTGTTTTTT. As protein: CASSRIGGELFF.

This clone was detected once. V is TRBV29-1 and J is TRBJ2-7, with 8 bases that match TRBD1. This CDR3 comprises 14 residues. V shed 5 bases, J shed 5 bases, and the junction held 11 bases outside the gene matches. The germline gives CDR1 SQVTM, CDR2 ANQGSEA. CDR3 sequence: CSVSTKAGGDEQYF. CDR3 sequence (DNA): TGCAGCGTTAGCACGAAGGCAGGGGGCGACGAGCAGTACTTC.

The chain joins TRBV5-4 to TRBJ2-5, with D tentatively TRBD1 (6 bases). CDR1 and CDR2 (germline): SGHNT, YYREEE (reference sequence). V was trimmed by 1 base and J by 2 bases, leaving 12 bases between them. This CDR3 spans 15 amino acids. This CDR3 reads CASSLSGTKQETQYF. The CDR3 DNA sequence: TGTGCCAGCAGCTTGTCCGGGACAAAACAAGAGACCCAGTACTTC.

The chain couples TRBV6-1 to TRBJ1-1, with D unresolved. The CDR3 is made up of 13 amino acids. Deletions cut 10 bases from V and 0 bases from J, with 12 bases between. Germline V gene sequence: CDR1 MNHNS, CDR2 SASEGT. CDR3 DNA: TGTGCCACCCAGGAGAATTTGAACACTGAAGCTTTCTTT. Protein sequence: CATQENLNTEAFF.

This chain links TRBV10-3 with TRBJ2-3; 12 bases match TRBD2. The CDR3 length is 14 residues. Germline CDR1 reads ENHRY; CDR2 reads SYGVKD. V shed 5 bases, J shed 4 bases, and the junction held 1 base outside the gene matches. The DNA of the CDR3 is TGTGCCATCAGTCTAGCGGGAGGGGCAGATACGCAGTATTTT. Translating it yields CAISLAGGADTQYF.

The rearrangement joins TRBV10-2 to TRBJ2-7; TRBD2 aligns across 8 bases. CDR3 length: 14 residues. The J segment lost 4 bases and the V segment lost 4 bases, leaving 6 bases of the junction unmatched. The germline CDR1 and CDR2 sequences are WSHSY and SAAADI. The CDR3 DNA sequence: TGCGCCAGCAGTGTCAGGGCGGGAGGTTACGAGCAGTACTTC. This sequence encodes CASSVRAGGYEQYF.

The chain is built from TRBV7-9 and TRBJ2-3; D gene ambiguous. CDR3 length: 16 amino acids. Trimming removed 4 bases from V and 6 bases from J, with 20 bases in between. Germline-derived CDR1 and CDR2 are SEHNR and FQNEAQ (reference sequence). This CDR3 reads CASSSFLGLIPDTQYF. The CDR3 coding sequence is TGTGCCAGCAGCTCTTTCCTAGGTCTAATACCGGATACGCAGTATTTT.

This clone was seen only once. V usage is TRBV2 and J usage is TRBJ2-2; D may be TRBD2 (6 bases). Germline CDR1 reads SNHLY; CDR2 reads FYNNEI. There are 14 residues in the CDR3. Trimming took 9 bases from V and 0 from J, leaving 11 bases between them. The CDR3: CASRDSANTGELFF. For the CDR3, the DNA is TGTGCCAGTAGGGACTCCGCGAACACCGGGGAGCTGTTTTTT. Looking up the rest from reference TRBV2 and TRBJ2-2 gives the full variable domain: EPEVTQTPSHQVTQMGQEVILRCVPISNHLYFYWYRQILGQKVEFLVSFYNNEISEKSEIFDDQFSVERPDGSNFTLKIRSTKLEDSAMYFCASRDSANTGELFFGEGSRLTVL.

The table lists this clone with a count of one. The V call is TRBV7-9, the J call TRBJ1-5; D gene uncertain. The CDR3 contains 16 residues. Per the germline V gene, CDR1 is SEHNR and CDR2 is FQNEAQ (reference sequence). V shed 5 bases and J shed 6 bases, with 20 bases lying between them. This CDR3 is CASSQTLGSAGQPQHF. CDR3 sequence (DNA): TGTGCCAGCAGCCAGACTTTGGGGTCCGCTGGTCAGCCCCAGCATTTT. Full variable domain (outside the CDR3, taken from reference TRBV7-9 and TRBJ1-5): DTGVSQNPRHKITKRGQNVTFRCDPISEHNRLYWYRQTLGQGPEFLTYFQNEAQLEKSRLLSDRFSAERPKGSFSTLEIQRTEQGDSAMYLCASSQTLGSAGQPQHFGDGTRLSIL.

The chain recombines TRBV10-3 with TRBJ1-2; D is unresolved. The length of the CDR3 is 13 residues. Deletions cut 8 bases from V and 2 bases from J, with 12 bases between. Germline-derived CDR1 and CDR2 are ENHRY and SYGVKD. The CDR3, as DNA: TGTGCCATCCAGCAGTCTGAGAACTATGGCTACACCTTC. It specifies CAIQQSENYGYTF.

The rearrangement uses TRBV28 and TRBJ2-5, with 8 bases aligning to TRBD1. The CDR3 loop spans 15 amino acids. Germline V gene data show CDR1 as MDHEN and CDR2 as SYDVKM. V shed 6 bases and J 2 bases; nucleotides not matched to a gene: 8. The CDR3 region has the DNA TGTGCCAGCAGCGAGAACAGGGGGTATCAAGAGACCCAGTACTTC. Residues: CASSENRGYQETQYF.

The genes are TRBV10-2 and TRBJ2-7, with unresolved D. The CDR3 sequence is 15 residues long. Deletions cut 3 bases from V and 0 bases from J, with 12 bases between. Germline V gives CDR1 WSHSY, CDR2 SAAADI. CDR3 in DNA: TGCGCCAGCAGTGACTCTGTGAAGAGCTCCTACGAGCAGTACTTC. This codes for CASSDSVKSSYEQYF.

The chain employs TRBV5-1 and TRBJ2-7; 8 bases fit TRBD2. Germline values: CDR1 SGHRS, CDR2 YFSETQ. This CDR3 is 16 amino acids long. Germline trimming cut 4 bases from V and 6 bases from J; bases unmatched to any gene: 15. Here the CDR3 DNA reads TGCGCCAGCAGCACAGAAGCGGGAGTTAGCCTCCGCGAGCAGTACTTC. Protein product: CASSTEAGVSLREQYF.

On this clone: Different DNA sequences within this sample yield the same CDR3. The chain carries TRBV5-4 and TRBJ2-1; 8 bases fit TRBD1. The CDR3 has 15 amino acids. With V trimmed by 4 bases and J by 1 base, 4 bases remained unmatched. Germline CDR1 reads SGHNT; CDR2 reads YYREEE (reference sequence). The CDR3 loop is CASSQDRVSYNEQFF. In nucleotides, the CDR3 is TGTGCCAGCAGCCAGGACAGGGTTTCCTACAATGAGCAGTTCTTC.

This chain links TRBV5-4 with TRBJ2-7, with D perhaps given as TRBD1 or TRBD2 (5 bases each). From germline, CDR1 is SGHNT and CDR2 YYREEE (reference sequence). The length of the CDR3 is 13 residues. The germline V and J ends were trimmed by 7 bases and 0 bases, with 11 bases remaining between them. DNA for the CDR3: TGTGCCAGCCCCCGGGACCCCTCCTACGAGCAGTACTTC. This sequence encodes CASPRDPSYEQYF.

CDR3 residues: CASSGVGQGNTIYF. The CDR3 DNA reads as TGTGCCAGCAGTGGAGTGGGACAAGGAAACACCATATATTTT. The V and J genes are TRBV28 and TRBJ1-3, with D perhaps TRBD1 (6 bases). Trimming stripped 5 bases from V and 4 bases from J, with 12 bases between. Germline CDR1 MDHEN, CDR2 SYDVKM. The CDR3 is made up of 14 amino acids. Variable domain in full (rest from reference TRBV28 and TRBJ1-3): DVKVTQSSRYLVKRTGEKVFLECVQDMDHENMFWYRQDPGLGLRLIYFSYDVKMKEKGDIPEGYSVSREKKERFSLILESASTNQTSMYLCASSGVGQGNTIYFGEGSWLTVV.

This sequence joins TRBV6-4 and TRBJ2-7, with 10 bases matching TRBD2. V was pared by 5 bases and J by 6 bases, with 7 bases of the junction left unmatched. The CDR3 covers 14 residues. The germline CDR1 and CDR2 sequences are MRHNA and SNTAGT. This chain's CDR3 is CASSPLAGVAEQYF. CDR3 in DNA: TGTGCCAGCAGTCCCCTAGCGGGAGTAGCCGAGCAGTACTTC.

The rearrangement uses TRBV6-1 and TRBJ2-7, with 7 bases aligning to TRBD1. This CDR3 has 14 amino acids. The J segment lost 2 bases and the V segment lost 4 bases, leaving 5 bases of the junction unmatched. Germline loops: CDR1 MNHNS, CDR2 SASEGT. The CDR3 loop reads CASSAVDRTYEQYF. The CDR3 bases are TGTGCCAGCAGTGCGGTGGACAGGACCTACGAGCAGTACTTC.

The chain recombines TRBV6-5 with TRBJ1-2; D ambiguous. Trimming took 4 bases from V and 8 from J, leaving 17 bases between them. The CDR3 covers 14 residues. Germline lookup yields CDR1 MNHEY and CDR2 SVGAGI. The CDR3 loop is CASSLTHDDWGYTF. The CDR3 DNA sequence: TGTGCCAGCAGTTTGACACATGACGATTGGGGCTACACCTTC.

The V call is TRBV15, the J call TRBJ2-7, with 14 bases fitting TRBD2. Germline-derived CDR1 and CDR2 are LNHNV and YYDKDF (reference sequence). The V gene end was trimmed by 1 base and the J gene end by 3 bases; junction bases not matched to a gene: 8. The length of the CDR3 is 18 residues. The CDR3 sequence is CATSRGGTSGSQGYEQYF. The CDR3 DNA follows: TGTGCCACCAGCAGAGGTGGGACTAGCGGGAGTCAAGGCTACGAGCAGTACTTC. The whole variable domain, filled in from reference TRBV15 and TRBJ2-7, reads DAMVIQNPRYQVTQFGKPVTLSCSQTLNHNVMYWYQQKSSQAPKLLFHYYDKDFNNEADTPDNFQSRRPNTSFCFLDIRSPGLGDTAMYLCATSRGGTSGSQGYEQYFGPGTRLTVT.

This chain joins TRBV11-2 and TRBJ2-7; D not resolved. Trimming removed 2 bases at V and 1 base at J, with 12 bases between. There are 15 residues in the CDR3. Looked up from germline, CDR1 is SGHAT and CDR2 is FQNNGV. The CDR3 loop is CASSLLGLGSYEQYF. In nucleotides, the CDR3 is TGTGCCAGCAGCTTATTGGGCCTAGGTTCCTACGAGCAGTACTTC. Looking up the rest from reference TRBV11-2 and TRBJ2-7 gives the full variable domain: EAGVAQSPRYKIIEKRQSVAFWCNPISGHATLYWYQQILGQGPKLLIQFQNNGVVDDSQLPKDRFSAERLKGVDSTLKIQPAKLEDSAVYLCASSLLGLGSYEQYFGPGTRLTVT.

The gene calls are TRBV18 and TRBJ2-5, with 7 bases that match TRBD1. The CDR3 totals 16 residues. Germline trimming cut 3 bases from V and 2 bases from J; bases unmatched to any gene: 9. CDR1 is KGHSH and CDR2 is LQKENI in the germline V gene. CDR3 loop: CASSPLQGTVQETQYF. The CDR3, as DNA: TGTGCCAGCTCACCCTTACAGGGGACCGTTCAAGAGACCCAGTACTTC.

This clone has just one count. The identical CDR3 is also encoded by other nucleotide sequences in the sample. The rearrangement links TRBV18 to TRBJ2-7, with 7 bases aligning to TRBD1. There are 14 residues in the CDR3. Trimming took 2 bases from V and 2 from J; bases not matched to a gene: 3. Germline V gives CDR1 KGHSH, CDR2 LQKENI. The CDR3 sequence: CASSPGTVTYEQYF. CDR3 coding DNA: TGTGCCAGCTCACCAGGGACAGTGACCTACGAGCAGTACTTC.

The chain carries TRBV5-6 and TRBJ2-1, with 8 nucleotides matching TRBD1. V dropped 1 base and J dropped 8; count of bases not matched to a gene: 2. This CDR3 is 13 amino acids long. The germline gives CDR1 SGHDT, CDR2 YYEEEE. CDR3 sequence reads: CASSLWDRYEQFF. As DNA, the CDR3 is TGTGCCAGCAGCTTGTGGGACAGGTATGAGCAGTTCTTC.

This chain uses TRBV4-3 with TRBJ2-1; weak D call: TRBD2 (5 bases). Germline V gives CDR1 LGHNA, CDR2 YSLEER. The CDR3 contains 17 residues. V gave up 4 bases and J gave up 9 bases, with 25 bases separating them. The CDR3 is CASSPQSHRTRQSEQFF. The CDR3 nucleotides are TGCGCCAGCAGCCCCCAGAGCCACCGGACTCGCCAAAGTGAGCAGTTCTTC.

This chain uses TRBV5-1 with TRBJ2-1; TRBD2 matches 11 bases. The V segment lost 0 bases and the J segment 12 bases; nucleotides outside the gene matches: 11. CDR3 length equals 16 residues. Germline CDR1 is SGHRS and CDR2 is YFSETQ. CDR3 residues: CASSLEVLAGGIMQFF. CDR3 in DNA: TGCGCCAGCAGCTTGGAAGTCCTAGCGGGAGGAATAATGCAGTTCTTC.

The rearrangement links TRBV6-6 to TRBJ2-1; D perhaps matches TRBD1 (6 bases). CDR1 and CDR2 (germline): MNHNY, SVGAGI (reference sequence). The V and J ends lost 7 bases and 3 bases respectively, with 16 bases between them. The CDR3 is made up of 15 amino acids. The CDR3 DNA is TGTGCCAGCAATCAACAGGGAAGTTTCTACAATGAGCAGTTCTTC. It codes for CASNQQGSFYNEQFF.

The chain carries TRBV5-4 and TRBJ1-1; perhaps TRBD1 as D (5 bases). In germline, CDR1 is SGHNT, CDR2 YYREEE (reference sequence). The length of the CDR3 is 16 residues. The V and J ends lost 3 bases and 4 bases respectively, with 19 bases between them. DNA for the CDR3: TGTGCCAGCAGCTATACCGGTAATGTAAGGGGCACTGAAGCTTTCTTT. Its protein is CASSYTGNVRGTEAFF.

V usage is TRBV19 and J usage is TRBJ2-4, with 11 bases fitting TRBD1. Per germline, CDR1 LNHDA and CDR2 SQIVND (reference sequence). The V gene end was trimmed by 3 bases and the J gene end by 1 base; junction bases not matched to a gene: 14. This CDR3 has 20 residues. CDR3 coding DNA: TGTGCCAGTAGTATCCCCCTTGGACAGGGGGCGCTTGGGGCCAAAAACATTCAGTACTTC. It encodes CASSIPLGQGALGAKNIQYF.